This passage covers 3 T cell receptor beta chains from one sample sequenced in a study of cytomegalovirus exposure and HLA in healthy donors. Primers: 60 Vbeta forward and 13 Jbeta reverse. The assay was immunoSEQ multiplex PCR, and TCRdb's table has in-frame clones only and misses some. Here the sample spans approximately 140,000 clones, about 80% being singletons. Sequenced sample: PBMCs. The source of these receptors is a woman aged 40 to 55 in good health and CMV-seronegative.

The chain couples TRBV7-2 to TRBJ2-7; 8 bases map to TRBD2. The CDR3 consists of 14 residues. From germline, CDR1 is SGHTA and CDR2 FQGNSA. Germline trimming cut 5 bases from V and 2 bases from J; bases unmatched to any gene: 5. The CDR3 loop reads CASSTGLVPYEQYF. CDR3 DNA sequence: TGTGCCAGCAGCACGGGACTAGTACCCTACGAGCAGTACTTC.

The genes are TRBV2 and TRBJ2-3, with D maybe TRBD1 (6 bases). Trimming cost V 5 bases and J 0 bases, with 15 bases left between them. This CDR3 has 16 amino acids. The germline V gene encodes CDR1 SNHLY and CDR2 FYNNEI. The CDR3 is CASSKQGQLSTDTQYF. Here the CDR3 DNA reads TGTGCCAGCAGTAAACAGGGACAACTAAGCACAGATACGCAGTATTTT. Full variable domain (rest looked up from reference TRBV2 and TRBJ2-3): EPEVTQTPSHQVTQMGQEVILRCVPISNHLYFYWYRQILGQKVEFLVSFYNNEISEKSEIFDDQFSVERPDGSNFTLKIRSTKLEDSAMYFCASSKQGQLSTDTQYFGPGTRLTVL.

This clone was observed a few times. The rearrangement joins TRBV11-1 to TRBJ1-2; D not certain. This CDR3 comprises 13 residues. Germline V gene sequence: CDR1 SGHAT, CDR2 FQDESV (reference sequence). V was cut by 5 bases and J by 7 bases, with 14 bases left in between. The CDR3 reads CASSLISTSGYTF. DNA of the CDR3: TGTGCCAGCAGCCTCATCTCGACAAGTGGCTACACCTTC.